The next 25 T cell receptor beta chains were all read from a single sample in a study of graft-versus-host responses after intestinal transplantation. Only in-frame clones appear in the TCRdb table, and some are missing; sequencing was by immunoSEQ multiplex PCR. The sample lists under 30,000 clones; around 85% were seen once. The sample in question was PBMCs, obtained approximately 450 days after intestinal transplant. These receptors originate from a human patient who received an intestinal transplant, so some T cells may come from the graft donor.

This chain joins TRBV7-3 and TRBJ1-1, with D tentatively TRBD1 (5 bases). The germline gives CDR1 SGHTA, CDR2 FQGTGA. Trimming stripped 9 bases from V and 5 bases from J, with 16 bases between. The CDR3 is made up of 13 amino acids. CDR3 bases: TGTGCCAGTACCGACTCAGGGAGGACTGAAGCTTTCTTT. This sequence encodes CASTDSGRTEAFF.

The CDR3 sequence is CASSGGQGASSGANVLTF. DNA of the CDR3: TGTGCCAGCAGTGGAGGACAGGGGGCGTCTTCTGGGGCCAACGTCCTGACTTTC. This chain joins TRBV6-1 and TRBJ2-6; TRBD1 agrees at 11 bases. The CDR3 runs to 18 residues. Trimming took 4 bases from V and 1 from J; bases not matched to a gene: 6. The V gene's germline CDR1 is MNHNS and CDR2 SASEGT.

This clone was detected once. The genes are TRBV28 and TRBJ1-1, with D perhaps TRBD1 (6 bases). The ends were cut back, 8 bases at V and 3 bases at J, with 13 bases in the middle. This CDR3 comprises 13 residues. CDR1 and CDR2 from the germline V gene are MDHEN and SYDVKM. This chain's CDR3 is CASGGGFHTEAFF. The CDR3 DNA reads as TGTGCCAGCGGAGGGGGATTCCACACTGAAGCTTTCTTT.

The chain has TRBV2 and TRBJ1-2; 10 positions match TRBD1. CDR1 SNHLY and CDR2 FYNNEI come from the germline V gene. The CDR3 totals 14 residues. V gave up 6 bases and J gave up 3 bases; unmatched junction bases: 4. This CDR3 reads CASRQTGGDYGYTF. As DNA, the CDR3 is TGTGCCAGCAGACAGACAGGGGGCGACTATGGCTACACCTTC.

The chain couples TRBV5-8 to TRBJ2-1, with no clear D. With 1 base removed from V and 1 base from J, the gap between germline ends came to 9 bases. The CDR3 covers 15 residues. The germline gives CDR1 SGHTS, CDR2 YDEGEE. The CDR3 region is CASSLSPHSYNEQFF. The DNA of the CDR3 is TGTGCCAGCAGCTTGAGTCCCCATTCCTACAATGAGCAGTTCTTC.

The J gene is TRBJ1-3, the V gene TRBV9; weak D call: TRBD1 (6 bases). V was cut by 2 bases and J by 7 bases, with 19 bases left in between. This CDR3 has 16 amino acids. CDR1 is SGDLS and CDR2 is YYNGEE in the germline V gene. The CDR3 here is CASSVEPGQKLNTIYF. The DNA of the CDR3 is TGTGCCAGCAGCGTTGAGCCGGGACAAAAGCTTAACACCATATATTTT.

J is TRBJ1-2 and V is TRBV4-2; a weak D match, TRBD1 (6 bases). There are 15 residues in the CDR3. Germline V gene lookup returns CDR1 LGHNA and CDR2 YNFKEQ. Trimming took off 1 base at V and 2 bases at J, with 11 bases between the two ends. DNA of the CDR3: TGTGCCAGCAGCCAAGGGTCAGGGGTGAACTATGGCTACACCTTC. It is translated as CASSQGSGVNYGYTF.

The chain joins TRBV6-5 to TRBJ2-2; 8 bases align to TRBD2. Germline lookup yields CDR1 MNHEY and CDR2 SVGAGI. CDR3 length equals 16 residues. The ends lost 2 bases at V and 3 bases at J; junction bases unmatched: 5. The CDR3 protein is CASSYGSGTYTGELFF. The DNA of the CDR3 is TGTGCCAGCAGTTACGGTAGCGGGACCTACACCGGGGAGCTGTTTTTT.

The gene calls are TRBV30 and TRBJ1-1; D gene uncertain. Trimming left V 3 bases short and J 7 bases short, with 12 bases between. Germline CDR1 and CDR2: GTSNPN and SVGIG (reference sequence). The CDR3 length is 12 residues. This chain's CDR3 is CAWSVTVNEAFF. The CDR3 bases are TGTGCCTGGAGCGTCACAGTCAATGAAGCTTTCTTT.

The V and J genes are TRBV6-1 and TRBJ2-6; D remains unclear. The V end lost 10 bases, the J end lost 2 bases, and 9 bases lay between the germline ends. Germline V lookup: CDR1 MNHNS, CDR2 SASEGT. This CDR3 spans 13 amino acids. The CDR3 coding sequence is TGTGCCACCAAAGTTGCTGGGGCCAACGTCCTGACTTTC. Translation gives CATKVAGANVLTF.

The chain links TRBV6-1 to TRBJ2-7; 9 nucleotides match TRBD2. This CDR3 spans 14 amino acids. The V and J ends lost 7 bases and 0 bases, in that order; junction bases with no gene match: 4. Germline-derived CDR1 and CDR2 are MNHNS and SASEGT. CDR3 sequence (DNA): TGTGCCAGCAAGCGGGGGGCTTTCTCCTACGAGCAGTACTTC. The encoded protein is CASKRGAFSYEQYF.

The genes are TRBV13 and TRBJ1-4; 10 nucleotides align to TRBD1. V gave up 5 bases and J gave up 9 bases; unmatched junction bases: 9. Germline V CDR1 and CDR2: PRHDT, FYEKMQ (reference sequence). The CDR3 is 15 amino acids. This chain's CDR3 is CASSTSGTGAKKLFF. CDR3 sequence (DNA): TGTGCCAGCAGCACTTCCGGGACAGGGGCGAAAAAACTGTTTTTT.

The chain recombines TRBV30 with TRBJ2-2; 8 nucleotides align to TRBD2. CDR3 length equals 12 residues. V trimming: 7 bases; J trimming: 7 bases; junction bases outside the gene matches: 5. The germline gives CDR1 GTSNPN, CDR2 SVGIG (reference sequence). The CDR3 sequence is CAFVAGLGELFF. Written as DNA, the CDR3 is TGTGCCTTTGTAGCGGGGCTCGGGGAGCTGTTTTTT.

The gene calls are TRBV30 and TRBJ2-6; D ambiguous. Trimming took off 0 bases at V and 0 bases at J, with 6 bases between the two ends. The V gene's germline CDR1 is GTSNPN and CDR2 SVGIG (reference sequence). The CDR3 runs 15 residues. This CDR3 reads CAWSVGSSGANVLTF. CDR3 bases: TGTGCCTGGAGTGTAGGAAGCTCTGGGGCCAACGTCCTGACTTTC.

This chain links TRBV6-9 with TRBJ2-1; 8 nucleotides align to TRBD2. Germline V gene lookup returns CDR1 MNHGY and CDR2 SVAAGI. CDR3 length equals 14 residues. The V and J ends lost 5 bases and 4 bases, in that order; junction bases with no gene match: 4. This CDR3 is CASSELAGYNEQFF. The CDR3 coding sequence is TGTGCCAGCAGTGAATTAGCGGGATACAATGAGCAGTTCTTC.

On this clone itself: At one of its ends the junction is not consistent with the germline gene, which may arise from a read error. The CDR3 reads CASSSTKTGVHEQYF. The CDR3 bases are TGTGCTAGCAGCTCCACCAAGACAGGGGTCCACGAGCAGTACTTC. The chain combines TRBV7-7 with TRBJ2-7; 8 bases align to TRBD1. CDR1 is SSHAT, CDR2 FNYEAQ, per germline (reference sequence). This CDR3 contains 15 residues.

V and J are TRBV19 and TRBJ1-4; D is possibly TRBD1 (6 bases). Germline CDR1 LNHDA, CDR2 SQIVND (reference sequence). V dropped 7 bases and J dropped 6 bases, with 30 bases sitting between them. CDR3 length: 19 amino acids. CDR3 region: CASTEGSVGTLICDEKLFF. In DNA form, the CDR3 reads TGTGCCAGTACCGAGGGGAGCGTAGGGACACTGATATGTGATGAAAAACTGTTTTTT.

The chain uses TRBV7-3 and TRBJ2-5, with D unclear. This CDR3 is built from 13 residues. Trimming removed 1 base at V and 2 bases at J, with 5 bases between. Germline values: CDR1 SGHTA, CDR2 FQGTGA. The CDR3 coding sequence is TGTGCCAGCAGCTTAAGACGGCAAGAGACCCAGTACTTC. Translated, it gives CASSLRRQETQYF.

The chain is built from TRBV5-4 and TRBJ2-4; 9 nucleotides line up with TRBD2. Germline values: CDR1 SGHNT, CDR2 YYREEE (reference sequence). Germline trimming cut 0 bases from V and 6 bases from J; bases unmatched to any gene: 7. The CDR3 runs to 16 residues. CDR3 in DNA: TGTGCCAGCAGCTTGGGGGGTAGCGGGAGTAGAAACATTCAGTACTTC. It codes for CASSLGGSGSRNIQYF.

This clone has a single count. CDR3 protein: CASSPFPGAGYEQYF. CDR3 bases: TGCGCCAGCAGCCCATTCCCAGGGGCTGGCTACGAGCAGTACTTC. The chain couples TRBV5-1 to TRBJ2-7; tentatively, D is TRBD1 (6 bases). Between the trimmed V and J ends, which lost 4 bases and 3 bases, there was a span of 17 bases. CDR3 size: 15 residues. From germline, CDR1 is SGHRS and CDR2 YFSETQ.

The chain carries TRBV11-2 and TRBJ1-2; D call uncertain. The CDR3 is 15 residues long. The germline gives CDR1 SGHAT, CDR2 FQNNGV. V shed 2 bases and J shed 2 bases, with 12 bases lying between them. The CDR3 region is CASSLNSLRNYGYTF. In DNA, the CDR3 is TGTGCCAGCAGCTTAAATTCACTCCGAAACTATGGCTACACCTTC. Complete variable domain (other parts from reference TRBV11-2 and TRBJ1-2): EAGVAQSPRYKIIEKRQSVAFWCNPISGHATLYWYQQILGQGPKLLIQFQNNGVVDDSQLPKDRFSAERLKGVDSTLKIQPAKLEDSAVYLCASSLNSLRNYGYTFGSGTRLTVV.

This clone was observed a handful of times. The chain combines TRBV6-5 with TRBJ1-5; TRBD1 aligns across 7 bases. V lost 2 bases, J lost 6 bases, and 7 bases stayed unmatched. Per germline, CDR1 MNHEY and CDR2 SVGAGI. The CDR3 length is 15 residues. CDR3 nucleotides: TGTGCCAGCAGTTACGGTACAGGGGCCGGTCAGCCCCAGCATTTT. Amino acid sequence: CASSYGTGAGQPQHF.

This chain connects TRBV6-6 to TRBJ1-2; 7 bases agree with TRBD1. CDR3 size: 14 residues. V dropped 2 bases and J dropped 4; count of bases not matched to a gene: 4. Germline values: CDR1 MNHNY, CDR2 SVGAGI (reference sequence). CDR3 loop: CASSYQGDGYGYTF. The CDR3 coding sequence is TGTGCCAGCAGTTACCAGGGGGATGGCTATGGCTACACCTTC.

This sequence joins TRBV21-1 and TRBJ2-4; the table's D gene call, TRBD1, was not cross checked with the DNA. TRBV21-1 is designated a pseudogene. This CDR3 region has 15 residues. The CDR3: CASSRQGASKNIQYF. The DNA of the CDR3 is TGTGCCAGCAGCCGACAGGGGGCAAGCAAAAACATTCAGTACTTC.

The V call is TRBV21-1, the J call TRBJ1-2; whether TRBD1, the table's D call, matches the DNA was not checked. TRBV21-1 constitutes a pseudogene. This CDR3 region has 15 residues. CDR3 loop: CASSKPGQKGYGYTF. In DNA, the CDR3 is TGTGCCAGCAGCAAACCGGGACAGAAAGGCTATGGCTACACCTTC.